This T cell receptor (beta chain) originates from a study of tumor-infiltrating lymphocytes in primary liver carcinoma. Across the whole study: Staging placed the tumors at T1-T3 N0M0, and they measured about 4 to 10 cm across. Sequenced samples came back with roughly 3.5 to 7.13 million productive TCRbeta reads, and the counts looked alike across tissue types.

Notes on this clonotype: Its target is not known. Because it lacks the conserved phenylalanine or tryptophan at the end, this CDR3 is likely a read error.

Reverse transcription of approximately 500 ng total RNA with a constant-region primer produced TCR beta cDNA. Employing slightly modified ARM-PCR, three nested multiplex PCR rounds were run, and these gave rise to the TCR beta libraries. TCRdb reprocessed the multiplex PCR reads via MiXCR and lists one record per CDR3 protein. The sample has 45,000 to 55,000 distinct CDR3 sequences, over 65% seen once; the top ten hold under 30%. Study-wide results and caveats: A significantly higher top-250-clone fraction was found in tumors than in blood (p = 0.039). Tumor-adjacent and tumor-blood pairs shared less of their repertoires than tumor region pairs shared.

Co-extracting RNA and DNA was done with roughly 18-32 mg of unsorted bulk tissue as input. Sequences were obtained from liver tumor tissue from sampling region 2. This sample's subset: tumor region T2, inferior pole. The clonotype originates from a man in his forties with primary liver carcinoma and hepatitis B virus infection.

Here the CDR3 DNA reads TGTGCCAGCAGTTACGGGGCTGCGGGGATATGGGACGAGCAGTACCTC. Translating it yields CASSYGAAGIWDEQYL. The chain couples TRBV6-6 to TRBJ2-7, with D possibly TRBD2 on 6 matching bases. The CDR3 totals 16 residues. Germline CDR1 is MNHNY and CDR2 is SVGAGI (reference sequence). Trimming took off 2 bases at V and 5 bases at J, with 19 bases between the two ends.